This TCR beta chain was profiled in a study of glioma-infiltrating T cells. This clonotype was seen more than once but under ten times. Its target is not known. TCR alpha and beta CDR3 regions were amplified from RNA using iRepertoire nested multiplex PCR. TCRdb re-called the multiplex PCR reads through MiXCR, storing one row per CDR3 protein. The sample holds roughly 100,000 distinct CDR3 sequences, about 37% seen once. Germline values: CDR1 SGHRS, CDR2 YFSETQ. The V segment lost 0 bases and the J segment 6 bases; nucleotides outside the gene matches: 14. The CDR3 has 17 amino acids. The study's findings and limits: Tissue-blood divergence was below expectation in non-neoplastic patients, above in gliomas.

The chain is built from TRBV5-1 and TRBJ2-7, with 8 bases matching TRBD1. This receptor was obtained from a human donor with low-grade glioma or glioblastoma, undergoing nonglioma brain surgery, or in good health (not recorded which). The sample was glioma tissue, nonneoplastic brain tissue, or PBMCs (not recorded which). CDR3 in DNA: TGCGCCAGCAGCTTGGCCTTAGAGGACAGGGAATTTTCCGAGCAGTACTTC. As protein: CASSLALEDREFSEQYF.